The rows below give T cell receptor beta chains drawn from one sample of a study of STAT5B mutations in CD4+ large granular lymphocyte leukemia. The repertoire was sequenced with immunoSEQ multiplex PCR; TCRdb's copy has only in-frame clones and lacks some. This sample yields roughly 36,000 clones, of which roughly 71% are seen a single time; about 3% belongs to the top ten. The sample comprised CD4+ T cells from blood buffy coats. These receptors were collected from a human donor in good health. Each CDR3 is given with its conserved first and last residue.

TRBV9	TRBJ2-3	CASSVGLAGVPTDTQYF
TRBV5-5	TRBJ2-1	CASSFGLAGGSYNEQFF
TRBV28	TRBJ2-1	CASRSQGATGNEQFF
TRBV9	TRBJ2-7	CASSEGLAPVEQYF
TRBV2	TRBJ1-4	CASKLTATNEKLFF
TRBV9	TRBJ2-2	CASSPGLRVSTGELFF
TRBV7-6	TRBJ1-4	CASSLAGGQDEKLFF
TRBV6-5	TRBJ2-7	CAQHPTGTFYKQYF
TRBV5-1	TRBJ2-6	CASSGISGANVLTF
TRBV4-2	TRBJ2-3	CASSQVHGGAEDTQYF
TRBV6-1	TRBJ1-5	CASSEARRGRGQPQHF
TRBV2	TRBJ2-5	CASSLEQGVRETQYF
TRBV4-1	TRBJ1-1	CASSLMDREGSKAFF
TRBV10-3	TRBJ1-2	CAIGAKGGYGYTF
TRBV5-4	TRBJ2-5	CASSLAVGGRETQYF
TRBV11-3	TRBJ1-6	CASSLHTGGGSPLHF
TRBV4-3	TRBJ1-2	CASSSNFVESHYGYTF
TRBV7-8	TRBJ2-7	CASSLPRTAYEQYF
TRBV29-1	TRBJ2-1	CSVGQGAYNEQFF
TRBV9	TRBJ2-5	CASNAFSDRGPIQYF
TRBV21-1	TRBJ1-5	CAARRGRLAQHF
TRBV7-8	TRBJ1-3	CASSLRPYGQGGDTIYF
TRBV7-2	TRBJ2-3	CASSSGLAGGRTDTQYF
TRBV7-2	TRBJ1-4	CASSLRWTGTGDEKLFF
TRBV5-4	TRBJ1-1	CASSLGTLYMNTEAFF
TRBV7-2	TRBJ2-5	CASRNMGERGWETQYF
TRBV19	TRBJ1-1	CASSRAREAFF
TRBV6-5	TRBJ1-3	CASSYSGTGVGNTIYF
TRBV5-6	TRBJ1-3	CASSRQGAGNTIYF
TRBV6-5	TRBJ2-3	CASSYGTGGTDTQYF
TRBV4-2	TRBJ2-5	CASSQDGQHGGKAQYF
TRBV9	TRBJ1-2	CASTVAPTGNYGYTF
TRBV25-1	TRBJ1-2	CASSSKGSWIRGYTF
TRBV6-5	TRBJ1-6	CASAESSYNSPLHF
TRBV5-5	TRBJ1-5	CASSLLGAPDQPQHF
TRBV7-9	TRBJ2-7	CASRTGTGTYEQYF
TRBV5-4	TRBJ2-5	CASSSGQGVGKETQYF
TRBV5-4	TRBJ1-2	CASSGTGGNGGYTF
TRBV7-2	TRBJ1-2	CASSLRSSGTGPSGYTF
TRBV7-9	TRBJ1-5	CASSRGQGDSWGNQPQHF
TRBV5-1	TRBJ2-7	CASSLEQGAPYEQYF
TRBV5-6	TRBJ1-2	CASKTDRDFNYGYTF
TRBV7-2	TRBJ1-2	CASSVLGGGYTF
TRBV5-1	TRBJ1-6	CASSATGQGISPLHF
TRBV30	TRBJ2-1	CAWTAYNEQFF
TRBV28	TRBJ1-1	CASSFPPGQNTEAFF
TRBV18	TRBJ2-4	CASSPGGGSDIQYF
TRBV5-1	TRBJ2-2	CASSFSVITGELFF
TRBV19	TRBJ2-3	CASSIRRSADTQYF
TRBV11-2	TRBJ2-7	CASSLFRGTYEQYF
TRBV5-4	TRBJ1-1	CASSLGEAGKATEAFF
TRBV11-2	TRBJ1-2	CASSLTLTNYGYTF